What follows describes a single TCR beta chain. Antigen: not known. This specimen belongs to a study of shared clonotypes between healthy human individuals. Findings and caveats of the study: Exclusively blood specimens were collected; tissue repertoires likely differ.

Assay: immunoSEQ multiplex PCR; the TCRdb copy retains only in-frame clones and omits some. The sample holds just over 2,000,000 clones, just under 95% seen once. CDR3 size: 16 residues. Between the trimmed V and J ends, which lost 1 base and 0 bases, there was a span of 12 bases. From germline, CDR1 is SQVTM and CDR2 ANQGSEA. Naive CD8 cells comprised CD45RO-negative, CCR7-positively selected cells, excluding terminally differentiated effector memory CD45RA+ cells. The material sequenced was naive CD8+ T cells sorted from blood. The clonotype was recovered from a man aged 18 to 35 in good health. V is TRBV29-1 and J is TRBJ2-2; D not certain. CDR3 coding DNA: TGCAGCGTTGAAGGAGTGGGCAGTTCGAACACCGGGGAGCTGTTTTTT. This gives the protein CSVEGVGSSNTGELFF.